The T cell receptor (beta chain) under discussion was sequenced for a study of early T cells in non-severe SARS-CoV-2 infection. In the study overall: Sequencing of bulk RNA from unsorted whole blood was done, without chain pairing.

Findings of the study overall: The VDJdb matching leaned toward anti-spike CD8 responses and overlooked private and CD4 specificities.

Unique molecular identifier tags were affixed to discrete cDNA molecules. TCRdb itself ran the 5' RACE reads through MiXCR, one entry per CDR3 protein. The table records some 96,000 distinct CDR3 sequences, around 14% of them present only once. Trimming at V came to 3 bases and at J to 4 bases, leaving 13 bases not matched to a gene. Germline V gene data show CDR1 as SGHRS and CDR2 as YFSETQ. The CDR3 is made up of 17 amino acids. This clonotype showed up just a few times. Its antigen is unidentified. The sequence was collected from an adult who was a healthcare worker with PCR-confirmed SARS-CoV-2 infection or an uninfected control (not recorded which). The sequencing sample was made of whole blood. The chain recombines TRBV5-1 with TRBJ2-3, with 8 nucleotides matching TRBD2. The CDR3 DNA is TGCGCCAGCAGCTGGAGGGGAGCGGGAGTAGAGGCAGATACGCAGTATTTT. Protein: CASSWRGAGVEADTQYF.